The T cell receptor beta chain described here comes from a study of radiation and T cells in renal cell carcinoma. The overall study: Nephrectomy followed 15 Gy stereotactic body radiation by 4 weeks.

Study results and limitations: Pretreatment tumor biopsies were lacking, so baseline clonotypes are unknown.

The CDR3 spans 18 residues. Germline CDR1 reads SGHAT; CDR2 reads FQNNGV. V was cut by 4 bases and J by 0 bases, with 19 bases left in between. A word on this clone: Antigen unknown.

Here immunoSEQ multiplex PCR was the method, and the copy in TCRdb shows in-frame clones only, minus some. The sample includes some 150,000 clones, approximately 82% of them seen just once. Documented time point: baseline pretreatment blood. Specified treatment: 15 Gy SBRT to primary tumor, nephrectomy 4 weeks later. Blood was sampled at baseline, 2 weeks and 4 weeks after SBRT. Clear cell pathology was present in this patient's renal cell carcinoma. The rearrangement uses TRBV11-2 and TRBJ1-3; D perhaps matches TRBD1 (5 bases). This sample comprised blood, obtained from a patient whose treatment included radiotherapy and nephrectomy. The TCR originated in a woman between 50 and 59 years old with renal cell carcinoma. The CDR3 loop is CASSSWGGFNLSGNTIYF. CDR3 sequence (DNA): TGTGCCAGCAGCTCGTGGGGCGGCTTTAACCTCTCTGGAAACACCATATATTTT.